This TCR beta chain was observed in a study of blood T cell repertoires in COVID-19 (TCRdb year 2020). In the study overall: The collaborator samples originated in the United States, Italy and Spain and spanned the acute and convalescent phases of COVID-19. A de-identified subject ID, COVID-19 status, age in years and sex were almost always included in the sample metadata. The dataset comprised deeply sampled blood TCRbeta repertoires from subjects exposed to, actively infected with, or recovered from COVID-19. A freely available public database, intended as a resource for researchers studying the immune response to SARS-CoV-2, is where the repertoires were released. The samples were drawn from two sources: the first 160 participants of the ongoing ImmuneRACE study, and fewer than 1,500 subjects contributed by 6 global collaborators. The prospective study material was composed of cDNA or gDNA derived from T cells, B-cell-depleted T cells, or PBMCs. Where available, HLA class I and class II types were taken from metadata supplied by the sample provider and were not determined by assay-based typing.

What the research found in general, with its limitations: The quantity of clinical and demographic metadata differed by source and by participant and was supplied without curation.

TCRbeta CDR3 regions were amplified from genomic DNA using the immunoSEQ Assay, a bias-controlled multiplex PCR. As for how the authors treated the data: Within the assay, amplification of reference gene primers was used to estimate how many nucleated cells each sample contained. To quantify the absolute abundance of each unique TCRbeta CDR3 rearrangement, sequence reads were collapsed and filtered. Productive Simpson clonality was computed per sample as the square root of Simpson's diversity index over productive rearrangements. TCRdb carries this immuneACCESS record with in-frame sequences only. Its versions omit some clonotypes, under half of them owing to an unresolved V gene in the studies checked, with the rest unexplained. V, J and clone size are taken as reported in that table, and D and trimming were inferred from the DNA itself. For this sample the table gives about 46,000 clones, of which 83% were detected only once. The leading ten clones occupy approximately 6% of the sample.

Collaborating institutions collected whole blood in K2EDTA tubes following their own protocols. For TCRbeta analysis, collaborators shipped samples in one of three forms: frozen whole blood, isolated PBMCs, or DNA extracted from either of those sample types. As for this clone: Its target antigen remains unknown. Base quality data are lacking; no much larger clone is found one base away.

This TCR was sampled from a woman aged 80 or over with acute or convalescent COVID-19. Specimen: peripheral blood.

Here is the DNA: TGTGCCAGTAGTTCCAGCGGGTTACGGAGGTCTGGGGCCAACGTCCTGACTTTC. This encodes CASSSSGLRRSGANVLTF. The chain couples TRBV19 to TRBJ2-6; D gene: possibly TRBD2, on 6 matching bases. The germline V gene (reference sequence) yields LNHDA for CDR1 and SQIVND for CDR2. Trimming takes 5 bases from V and 1 base from J, and the germline ends sit 18 bases apart. Reading from cysteine to phenylalanine, the CDR3 counts 18 amino acids. The CDR3 DNA has 54 bases and is translated from base 1.